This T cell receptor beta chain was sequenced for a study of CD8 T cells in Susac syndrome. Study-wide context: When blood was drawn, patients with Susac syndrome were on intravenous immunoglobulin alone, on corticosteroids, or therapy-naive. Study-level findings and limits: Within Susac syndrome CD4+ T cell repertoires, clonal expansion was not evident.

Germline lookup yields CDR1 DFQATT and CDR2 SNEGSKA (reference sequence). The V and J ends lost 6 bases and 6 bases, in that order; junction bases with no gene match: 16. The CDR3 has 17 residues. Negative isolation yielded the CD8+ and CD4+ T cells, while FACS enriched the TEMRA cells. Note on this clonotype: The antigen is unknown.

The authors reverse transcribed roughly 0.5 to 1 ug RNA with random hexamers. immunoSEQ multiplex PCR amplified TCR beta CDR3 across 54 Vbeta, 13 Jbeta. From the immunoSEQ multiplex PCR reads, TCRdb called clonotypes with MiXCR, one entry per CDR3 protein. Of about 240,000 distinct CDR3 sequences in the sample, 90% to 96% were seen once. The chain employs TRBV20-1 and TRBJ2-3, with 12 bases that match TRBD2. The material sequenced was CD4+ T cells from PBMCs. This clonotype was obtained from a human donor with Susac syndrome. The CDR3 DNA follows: TGCAGTGCCCAGCCCCCTAGCGGGAGGGCCATAGCGGATACGCAGTATTTT. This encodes CSAQPPSGRAIADTQYF.